This T cell receptor beta chain came from a study of neurological immune-mediated disorders. TCRdb fed the 5' RACE reads into MiXCR, producing one record per CDR3 protein. The sample lists 59,000 or so distinct CDR3 sequences, 10% to 15% occurring once. Germline CDR1 reads LNHDA; CDR2 reads SQIVND (reference sequence). The V segment lost 5 bases and the J segment 15 bases; nucleotides outside the gene matches: 9. The CDR3 sequence is 12 residues long. A few counts support this clonotype. The antigen is undetermined. General study points: HTLV-1-associated myelopathy showed the most TCR clonal expansion; multiple sclerosis the least, below healthy controls.

This sequence originates from a woman aged 55 to 70 with HTLV-1-associated myelopathy (HAM/TSP). The chain carries TRBV19 and TRBJ2-1; the match to TRBD2 covers 8 bases. Specimen: PBMCs. Here the CDR3 reads CASSPQGTRLFF. The DNA of the CDR3 is TGTGCCAGTAGTCCCCAGGGGACTAGGTTGTTCTTC.